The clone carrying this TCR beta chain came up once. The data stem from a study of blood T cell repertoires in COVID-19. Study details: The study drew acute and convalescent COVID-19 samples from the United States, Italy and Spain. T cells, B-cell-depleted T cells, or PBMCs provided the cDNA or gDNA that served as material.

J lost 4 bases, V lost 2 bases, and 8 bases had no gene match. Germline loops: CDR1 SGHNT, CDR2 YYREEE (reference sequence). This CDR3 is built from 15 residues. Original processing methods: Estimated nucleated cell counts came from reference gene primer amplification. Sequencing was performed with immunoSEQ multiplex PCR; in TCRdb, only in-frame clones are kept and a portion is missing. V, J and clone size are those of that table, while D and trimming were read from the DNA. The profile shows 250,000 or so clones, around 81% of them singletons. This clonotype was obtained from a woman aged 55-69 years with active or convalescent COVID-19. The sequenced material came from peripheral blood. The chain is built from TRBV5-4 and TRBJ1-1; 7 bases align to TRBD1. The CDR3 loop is CASSFSVEGATEAFF. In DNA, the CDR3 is TGTGCCAGCAGCTTTAGTGTAGAGGGGGCCACTGAAGCTTTCTTT.